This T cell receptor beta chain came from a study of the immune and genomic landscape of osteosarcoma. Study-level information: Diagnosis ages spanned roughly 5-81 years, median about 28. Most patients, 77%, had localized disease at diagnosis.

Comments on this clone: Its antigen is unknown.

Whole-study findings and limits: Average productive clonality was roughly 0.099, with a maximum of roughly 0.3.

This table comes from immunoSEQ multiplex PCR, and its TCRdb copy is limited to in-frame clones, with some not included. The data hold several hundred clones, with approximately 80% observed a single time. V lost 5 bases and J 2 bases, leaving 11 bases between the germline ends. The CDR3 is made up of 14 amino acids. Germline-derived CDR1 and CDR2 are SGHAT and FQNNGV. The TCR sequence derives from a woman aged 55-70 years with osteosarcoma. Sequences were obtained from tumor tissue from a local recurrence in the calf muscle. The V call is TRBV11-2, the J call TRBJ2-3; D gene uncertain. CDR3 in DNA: TGTGCCAGCAGCCACTCAGATGCCACAGATACGCAGTATTTT. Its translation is CASSHSDATDTQYF.